The T cell receptor beta chain described here comes from a study of blood T cell repertoires in COVID-19. In the study overall: The study drew acute and convalescent COVID-19 samples from the United States, Italy and Spain. T cells, B-cell-depleted T cells, or PBMCs provided the cDNA or gDNA that served as material.

The V segment lost 3 bases and the J segment 9 bases; nucleotides outside the gene matches: 10. This CDR3 is 14 amino acids long. Germline assignment: CDR1 SGDLS and CDR2 YYNGEE. Only in-frame clones appear in the TCRdb table, and some are missing; sequencing was by immunoSEQ multiplex PCR. The repertoire holds under 150,000 clones, with 85% to 90% as singletons. V and J are TRBV9 and TRBJ2-7; 9 nucleotides match TRBD2. Sequencing was carried out using peripheral blood. This clonotype originated in a man aged 45-60 years with active or convalescent COVID-19. The DNA of the CDR3 is TGTGCCAGCAGCGACCGAGCGGGAGGCCCTCCGCAGTACTTC. It encodes CASSDRAGGPPQYF. Drawing the rest from reference TRBV9 and TRBJ2-7, the complete variable domain is DSGVTQTPKHLITATGQRVTLRCSPRSGDLSVYWYQQSLDQGLQFLIQYYNGEERAKGNILERFSAQQFPDLHSELNLSSLELGDSALYFCASSDRAGGPPQYFGPGTRLTVT.